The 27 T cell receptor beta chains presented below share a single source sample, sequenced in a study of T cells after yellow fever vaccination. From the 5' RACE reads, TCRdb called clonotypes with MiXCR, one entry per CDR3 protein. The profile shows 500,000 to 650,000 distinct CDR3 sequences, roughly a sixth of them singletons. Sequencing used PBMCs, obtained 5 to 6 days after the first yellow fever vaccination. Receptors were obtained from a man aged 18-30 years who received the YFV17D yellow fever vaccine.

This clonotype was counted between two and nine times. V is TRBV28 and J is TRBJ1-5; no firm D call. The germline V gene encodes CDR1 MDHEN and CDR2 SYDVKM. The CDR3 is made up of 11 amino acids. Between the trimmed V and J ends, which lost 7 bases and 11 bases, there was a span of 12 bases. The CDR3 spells CASTQQRAQHF. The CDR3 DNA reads TGTGCCAGCACCCAGCAGCGGGCCCAGCATTTT.

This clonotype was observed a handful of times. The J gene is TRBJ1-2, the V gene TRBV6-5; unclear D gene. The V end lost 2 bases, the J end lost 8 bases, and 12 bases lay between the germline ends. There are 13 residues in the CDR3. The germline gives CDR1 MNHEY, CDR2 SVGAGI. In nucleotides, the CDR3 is TGTGCCAGCAGTTACATAGGAGGGAACGGCTACACCTTC. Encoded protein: CASSYIGGNGYTF.

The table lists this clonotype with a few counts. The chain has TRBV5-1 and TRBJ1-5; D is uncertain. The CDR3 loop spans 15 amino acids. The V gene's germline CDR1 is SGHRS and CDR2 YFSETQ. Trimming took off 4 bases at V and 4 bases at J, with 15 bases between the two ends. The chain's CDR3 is CASSPMGLTNQPQHF. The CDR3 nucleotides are TGCGCCAGCAGCCCTATGGGCCTCACTAATCAGCCCCAGCATTTT.

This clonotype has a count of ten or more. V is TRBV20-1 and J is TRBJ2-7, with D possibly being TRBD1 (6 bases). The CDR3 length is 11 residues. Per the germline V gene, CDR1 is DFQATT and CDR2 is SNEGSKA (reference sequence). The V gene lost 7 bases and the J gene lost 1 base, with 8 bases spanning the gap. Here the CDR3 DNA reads TGCAGTGGAGGGGGTTCCTACGAGCAGTACTTC. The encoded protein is CSGGGSYEQYF.

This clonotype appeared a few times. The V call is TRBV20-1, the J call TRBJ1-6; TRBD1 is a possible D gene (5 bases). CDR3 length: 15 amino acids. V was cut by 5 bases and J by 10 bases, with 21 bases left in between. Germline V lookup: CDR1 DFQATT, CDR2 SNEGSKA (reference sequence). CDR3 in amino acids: CSAGNRDSTGSPLHF. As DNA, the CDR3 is TGCAGTGCTGGTAACCGGGACTCGACGGGATCACCCCTCCACTTT.

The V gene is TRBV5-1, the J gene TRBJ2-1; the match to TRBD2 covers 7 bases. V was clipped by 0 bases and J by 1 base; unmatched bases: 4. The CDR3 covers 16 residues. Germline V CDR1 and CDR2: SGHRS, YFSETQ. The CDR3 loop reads CASSLATSRSYNEQFF. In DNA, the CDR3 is TGCGCCAGCAGCTTGGCGACTAGCAGATCCTACAATGAGCAGTTCTTC.

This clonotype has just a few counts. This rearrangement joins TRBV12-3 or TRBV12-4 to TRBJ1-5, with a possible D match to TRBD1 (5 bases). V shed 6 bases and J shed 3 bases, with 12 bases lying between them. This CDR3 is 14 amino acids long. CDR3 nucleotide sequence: TGTGCCAGCAGCCCCTTGACAGACAATCAGCCCCAGCATTTT. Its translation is CASSPLTDNQPQHF.

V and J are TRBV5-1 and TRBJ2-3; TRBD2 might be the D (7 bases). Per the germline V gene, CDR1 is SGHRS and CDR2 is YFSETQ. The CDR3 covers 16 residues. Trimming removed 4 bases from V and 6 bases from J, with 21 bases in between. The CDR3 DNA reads TGCGCCAGCAGCGATCGCGGGGGCGCAAAACCCGATACGCAGTATTTT. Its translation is CASSDRGGAKPDTQYF. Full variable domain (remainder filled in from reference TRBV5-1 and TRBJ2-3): KAGVTQTPRYLIKTRGQQVTLSCSPISGHRSVSWYQQTPGQGLQFLFEYFSETQRNKGNFPGRFSGRQFSNSRSEMNVSTLELGDSALYLCASSDRGGAKPDTQYFGPGTRLTVL.

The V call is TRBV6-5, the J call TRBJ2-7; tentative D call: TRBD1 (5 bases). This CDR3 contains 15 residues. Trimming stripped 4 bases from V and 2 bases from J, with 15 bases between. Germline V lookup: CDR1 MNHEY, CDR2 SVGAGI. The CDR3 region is CASSSGSTVTYEQYF. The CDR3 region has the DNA TGTGCCAGCAGTTCAGGGTCTACTGTCACCTACGAGCAGTACTTC.

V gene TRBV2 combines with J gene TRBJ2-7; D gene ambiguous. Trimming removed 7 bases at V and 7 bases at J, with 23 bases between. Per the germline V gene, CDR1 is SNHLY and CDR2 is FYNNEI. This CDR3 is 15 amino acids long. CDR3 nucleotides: TGTGCCAGCAATGCCCTGGACGGTTCAACGGTTGAGCAGTACGTC. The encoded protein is CASNALDGSTVEQYV.

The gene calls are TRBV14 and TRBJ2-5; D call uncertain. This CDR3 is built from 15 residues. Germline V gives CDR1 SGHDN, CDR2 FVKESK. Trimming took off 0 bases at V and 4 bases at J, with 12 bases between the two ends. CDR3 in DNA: TGTGCCAGCAGCCAAGAAAACGGTTCTGGAGAGACCCAGTACTTC. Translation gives CASSQENGSGETQYF. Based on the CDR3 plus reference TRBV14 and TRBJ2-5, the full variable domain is EAGVTQFPSHSVIEKGQTVTLRCDPISGHDNLYWYRRVMGKEIKFLLHFVKESKQDESGMPNNRFLAERTGGTYSTLKVQPAELEDSGVYFCASSQENGSGETQYFGPGTRLLVL.

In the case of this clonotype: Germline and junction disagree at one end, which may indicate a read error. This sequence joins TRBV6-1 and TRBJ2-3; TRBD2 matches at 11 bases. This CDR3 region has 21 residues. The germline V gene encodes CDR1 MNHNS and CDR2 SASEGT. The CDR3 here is CASREGLAGGHWSSSTDTQYF. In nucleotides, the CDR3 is TGTGCCAGCAGGGAAGGGCTAGCGGGGGGCCACTGGTCTTCTAGCACAGATACGCAGTATTTT.

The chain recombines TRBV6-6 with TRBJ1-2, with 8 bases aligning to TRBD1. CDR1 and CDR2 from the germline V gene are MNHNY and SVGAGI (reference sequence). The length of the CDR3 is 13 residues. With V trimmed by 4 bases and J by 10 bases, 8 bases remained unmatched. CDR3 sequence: CASSWGAGGAYTF. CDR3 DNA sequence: TGTGCCAGCAGTTGGGGGGCAGGGGGCGCCTACACCTTC.

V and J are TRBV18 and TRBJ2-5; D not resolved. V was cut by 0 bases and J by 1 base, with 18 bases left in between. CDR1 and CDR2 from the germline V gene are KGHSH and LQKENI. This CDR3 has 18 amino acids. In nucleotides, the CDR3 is TGTGCCAGCTCACCACCGAATGTTCGGGCACAACCCCAAGAGACCCAGTACTTC. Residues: CASSPPNVRAQPQETQYF.

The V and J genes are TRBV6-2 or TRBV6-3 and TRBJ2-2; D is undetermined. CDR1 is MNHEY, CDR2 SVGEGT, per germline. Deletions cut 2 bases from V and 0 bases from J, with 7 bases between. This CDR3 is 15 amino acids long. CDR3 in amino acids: CASSYHDTNTGELFF. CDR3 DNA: TGTGCCAGCAGTTACCACGATACGAACACCGGGGAGCTGTTTTTT.

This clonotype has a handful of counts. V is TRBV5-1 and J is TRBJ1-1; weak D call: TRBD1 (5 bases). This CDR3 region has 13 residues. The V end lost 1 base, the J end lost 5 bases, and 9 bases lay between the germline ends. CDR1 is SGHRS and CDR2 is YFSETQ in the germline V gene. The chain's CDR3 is CASSLLGETEAFF. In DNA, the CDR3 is TGCGCCAGCAGCTTGCTAGGGGAGACTGAAGCTTTCTTT.

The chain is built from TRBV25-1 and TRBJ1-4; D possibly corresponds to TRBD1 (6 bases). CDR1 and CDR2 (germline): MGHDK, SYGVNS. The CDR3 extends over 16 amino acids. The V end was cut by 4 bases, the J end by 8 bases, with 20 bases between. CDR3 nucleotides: TGTGCCAGCAGTGGGCAGCAGGGGTTCCTAGGGGAAAAACTGTTTTTT. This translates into CASSGQQGFLGEKLFF.

The CDR3 protein is CASSLGRLSYNEQFF. As DNA, the CDR3 is TGCGCCAGCAGCTTGGGCAGGCTATCCTACAATGAGCAGTTCTTC. This chain connects TRBV5-1 to TRBJ2-1; no definite D call. CDR1 is SGHRS and CDR2 is YFSETQ in the germline V gene. The V end was cut by 0 bases, the J end by 1 base, with 8 bases between. The CDR3 runs 15 residues.

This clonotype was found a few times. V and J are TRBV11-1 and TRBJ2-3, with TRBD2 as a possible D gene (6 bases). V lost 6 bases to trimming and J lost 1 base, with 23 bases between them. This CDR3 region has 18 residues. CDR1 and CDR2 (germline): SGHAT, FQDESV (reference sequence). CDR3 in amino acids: CASRLSGLRKRGTDTQYF. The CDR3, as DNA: TGTGCCAGCAGACTCAGTGGACTGAGGAAGCGGGGCACAGATACGCAGTATTTT.

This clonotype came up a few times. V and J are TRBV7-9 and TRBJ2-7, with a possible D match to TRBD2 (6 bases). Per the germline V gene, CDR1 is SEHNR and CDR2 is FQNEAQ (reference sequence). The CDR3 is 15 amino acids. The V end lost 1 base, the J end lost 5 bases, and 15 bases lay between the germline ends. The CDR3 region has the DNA TGTGCCAGCAGCTTAGTAATTCGGGGGATACACGAGCAGTACTTC. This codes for CASSLVIRGIHEQYF. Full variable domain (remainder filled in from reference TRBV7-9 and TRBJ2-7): DTGVSQNPRHKITKRGQNVTFRCDPISEHNRLYWYRQTLGQGPEFLTYFQNEAQLEKSRLLSDRFSAERPKGSFSTLEIQRTEQGDSAMYLCASSLVIRGIHEQYFGPGTRLTVT.

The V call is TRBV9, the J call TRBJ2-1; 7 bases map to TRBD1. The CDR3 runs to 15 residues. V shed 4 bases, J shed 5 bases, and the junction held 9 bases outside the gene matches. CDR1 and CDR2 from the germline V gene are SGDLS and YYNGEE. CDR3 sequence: CASSPRDSLNNEQFF. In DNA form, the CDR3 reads TGTGCCAGCAGCCCCAGGGACAGTCTAAACAATGAGCAGTTCTTC.

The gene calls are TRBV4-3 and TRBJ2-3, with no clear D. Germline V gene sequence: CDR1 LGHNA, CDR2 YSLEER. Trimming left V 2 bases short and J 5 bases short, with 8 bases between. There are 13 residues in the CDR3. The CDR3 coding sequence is TGCGCCAGCAGCCAACGGACCATAGATACGCAGTATTTT. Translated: CASSQRTIDTQYF.

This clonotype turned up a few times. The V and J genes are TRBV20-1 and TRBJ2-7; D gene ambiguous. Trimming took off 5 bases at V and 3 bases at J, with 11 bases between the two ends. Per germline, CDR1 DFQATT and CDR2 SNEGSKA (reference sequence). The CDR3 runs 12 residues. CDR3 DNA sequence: TGCAGTGCTGTTGTGGGCTTCTACGAGCAGTACTTC. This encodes CSAVVGFYEQYF.

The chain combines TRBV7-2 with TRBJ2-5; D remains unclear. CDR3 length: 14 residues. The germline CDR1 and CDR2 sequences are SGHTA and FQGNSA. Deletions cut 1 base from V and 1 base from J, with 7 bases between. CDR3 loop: CASSLEAAQETQYF. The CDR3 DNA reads TGTGCCAGCAGCTTAGAGGCGGCCCAAGAGACCCAGTACTTC.

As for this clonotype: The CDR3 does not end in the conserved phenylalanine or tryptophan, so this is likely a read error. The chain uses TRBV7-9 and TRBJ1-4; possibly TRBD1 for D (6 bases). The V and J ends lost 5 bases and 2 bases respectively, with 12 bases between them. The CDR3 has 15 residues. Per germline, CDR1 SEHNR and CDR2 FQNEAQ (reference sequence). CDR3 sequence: CASSPRGPTNEKLFL. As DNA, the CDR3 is TGTGCCAGCAGCCCCCGGGGGCCGACTAATGAAAAACTGTTTTTA.

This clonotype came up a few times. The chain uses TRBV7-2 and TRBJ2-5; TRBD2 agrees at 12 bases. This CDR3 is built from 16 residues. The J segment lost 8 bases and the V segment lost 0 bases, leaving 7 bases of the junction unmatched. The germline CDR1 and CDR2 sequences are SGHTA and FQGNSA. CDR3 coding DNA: TGTGCCAGCAGCTTAGCCTCTAGCGGGGGGGAGAAAACCCAGTACTTC. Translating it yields CASSLASSGGEKTQYF.

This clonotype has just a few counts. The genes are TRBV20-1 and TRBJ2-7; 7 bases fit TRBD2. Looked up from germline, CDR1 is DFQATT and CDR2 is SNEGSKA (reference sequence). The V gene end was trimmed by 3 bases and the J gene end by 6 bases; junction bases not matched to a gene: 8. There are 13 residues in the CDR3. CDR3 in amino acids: CSASSGGGGEQYF. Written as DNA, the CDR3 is TGCAGTGCTAGCAGCGGCGGGGGTGGCGAGCAGTACTTC.